Listed below are T cell receptor beta chains from one sample, sequenced in a study of T cell responses to AZD1222 COVID-19 vaccine. Libraries were prepared by immunoSEQ multiplex PCR; TCRdb keeps only in-frame clonotypes and omits some of them. The repertoire includes 150,000 to 200,000 clones, about 92% of them detected once, and 3.6% sits in the top ten. Source: peripheral blood, taken 28 days after the second dose of the MenACWY control vaccine. These receptors were collected from an adult who received the MenACWY meningococcal vaccine as a control. Each CDR3 is given with its conserved first and last residue. D genes are given only for firm matches. Expanded clones are given a class, and other clones once, few, many or no size at all.

>TRBV15|TRBJ1-2|TRBD1|once
TGTGCCACCAGCAGAGATCATCCTGGGACAGACCTATATGGCTACACCTTC
CATSRDHPGTDLYGYTF
>TRBV5-1|TRBJ1-6|TRBD1|NA
TGCGCCAGCAGCTCCCAGGGGGACAATTCACCCCTCCACTTT
CASSSQGDNSPLHF
>TRBV6-1|TRBJ1-5|NA|NA
TGTGCCAGCAGTGATAATCTTAATCAGCCCCAGCATTTT
CASSDNLNQPQHF
>TRBV9|TRBJ2-1|NA|NA
TGTGCCAGCAGCCTAGCCCCGCTGAATGAGCAGTTCTTC
CASSLAPLNEQFF
>TRBV3-1/TRBV3-2|TRBJ2-7|NA|NA
TGTGCCAGCAGCCAAAGGCGCGAGCAGTACTTC
CASSQRREQYF
>TRBV30|TRBJ2-7|NA|NA
TGTGCCTGGAGCTTCGGCCTGAGCTCCTACGAGCAGTACTTC
CAWSFGLSSYEQYF
>TRBV5-4|TRBJ1-1|NA|NA
TGTGCCAGCAGCTCCGAGTTGAACACTGAAGCTTTCTTT
CASSSELNTEAFF
>TRBV28|TRBJ2-1|NA|NA
TGTGCCAGCACCCAGGAGAGGGGGAGCTCCTACAATGAGCAGTTCTTC
CASTQERGSSYNEQFF
>TRBV9|TRBJ1-5|TRBD1|NA
TGTGCCAGCAGCGTAGAGGACAGGGGACGGTTTGGCAATCAGCCCCAGCATTTT
CASSVEDRGRFGNQPQHF
>TRBV10-3|TRBJ1-2|NA|NA
TGTGCCATCAGTGAGTTTGAACAGCTGTCGAGCTATGGCTACACCTTC
CAISEFEQLSSYGYTF
>TRBV18|TRBJ1-1|NA|few
TGTGCCAGCTCACCCCTATCGAGGAACGGGGCAGAGGACACTGAAGCTTTCTTT
CASSPLSRNGAEDTEAFF
>TRBV6-5|TRBJ2-1|NA|few
TGTGCCAGCAGCCCCCCGGGACTGAGAGACAATGAGCAGTTCTTC
CASSPPGLRDNEQFF
>TRBV5-8|TRBJ2-2|TRBD1|few
TGTGCCAGCAGTCCTCCCAGGGGGCGCTGGAACACCGGGGAGCTGTTTTTT
CASSPPRGRWNTGELFF
>TRBV7-3|TRBJ2-3|TRBD2|once
TGTGCCAGCAGCCCCACCGGACTAGGGGCAGATACGCAGTATTTT
CASSPTGLGADTQYF
>TRBV7-2|TRBJ2-1|NA|few
TGTGCCAGCAGCCCGGTAGGCGGGCGCTACAATGAGCAGTTCTTC
CASSPVGGRYNEQFF
>TRBV27|TRBJ2-7|TRBD2|NA
TGTGCCAGCAGTTTACCACTAGCGGGAGGGCCCAACGAGCAGTACTTC
CASSLPLAGGPNEQYF
>TRBV11-2|TRBJ1-3|NA|NA
TGTGCCAGCAGCTTAATGACTTCCTCTGGAAACACCATATATTTT
CASSLMTSSGNTIYF
>TRBV5-5|TRBJ1-1|NA|NA
TGTGCCAGCAGCTTGGTTGCATACGCTGAAGCTTTCTTT
CASSLVAYAEAFF
>TRBV9|TRBJ2-1|NA|once
TGTGCCAGCACGTACGAAACAGCGAACAATGAGCAGTTCTTC
CASTYETANNEQFF
>TRBV29-1|TRBJ1-2|NA|NA
TGCAGCGTTGAAGCCAACAGGGTTGGGTATGGCTACACCTTC
CSVEANRVGYGYTF
>TRBV11-2|TRBJ2-2|TRBD2|few
TGTGCCAGCGAGGCGGGAGCCTCCGTCACCGGGGAGCTGTTTTTT
CASEAGASVTGELFF
>TRBV24-1|TRBJ2-3|TRBD1|NA
TGTGCCACCAGTGATTTTGGGGACAGGGGAAGGACAGATACGCAGTATTTT
CATSDFGDRGRTDTQYF
>TRBV15|TRBJ2-5|NA|NA
TGTGCCACCAGCAGAGATGCGGACTTGACCCAGTACTTC
CATSRDADLTQYF
>TRBV24-1|TRBJ1-5|NA|NA
TGTGCCACTCAGGGGAGAAATCAGCCCCAGCATTTT
CATQGRNQPQHF
>TRBV28|TRBJ2-5|TRBD2|once
TGTGCCAGCAGTTTAATTCTACTAGCGGGGCCCCAAGAGACCCAGTACTTC
CASSLILLAGPQETQYF
>TRBV19|TRBJ1-1|NA|NA
TGTGCCAGTGGCAGAGGCGGATTACATACGAACACTGAAGCTTTCTTT
CASGRGGLHTNTEAFF
>TRBV5-1|TRBJ2-7|TRBD1|NA
TGCGCCAGCAGCTTCGGACAGGGCGGAGCCTACGAGCAGTACTTC
CASSFGQGGAYEQYF
>TRBV7-9|TRBJ1-5|TRBD1|NA
TGTGCCAGCAGCTTTGCCGACAGGGAGACTCAGCCCCAGCATTTT
CASSFADRETQPQHF
>TRBV7-9|TRBJ2-1|NA|NA
TGTGCCAGCAGTCCCATGGTCAATGAGCAGTTCTTC
CASSPMVNEQFF